One and the same sample provided the 17 T cell receptor beta chains below, sequenced in a study of blood T cells in healthy people across ages. A second roughly 6 to 12 cycle PCR used barcoded and J-beta primers. TCRdb ran MiXCR on the 5' RACE reads and lists one entry per CDR3 protein. The sample includes some 1,000,000 distinct CDR3 sequences, about 23% of them seen just once. These same records also appear under a second study, on T cells of mothers and their children.

Input material: blood. The source is a girl under 10 years old in good health.

The chain recombines TRBV6-2 or TRBV6-3 with TRBJ1-1; tentatively, D is TRBD1 (6 bases). Germline CDR1 MNHEY, CDR2 SVGEGT. The CDR3 has 13 residues. V was clipped by 11 bases and J by 1 base, with 14 bases between them. The CDR3 sequence: CACNGGANTEAFF. In nucleotides, the CDR3 is TGTGCCTGCAACGGGGGGGCGAACACTGAAGCTTTCTTT.

The chain couples TRBV6-5 to TRBJ2-7; TRBD2 matches at 8 bases. CDR1 is MNHEY and CDR2 is SVGAGI in the germline V gene. V gave up 7 bases and J gave up 3 bases; unmatched junction bases: 5. The CDR3 is 13 residues long. The CDR3 DNA reads TGTGCCAGCACCAGCGGGAGTGGCTACGAGCAGTACTTC. Its protein product is CASTSGSGYEQYF.

The V and J genes are TRBV6-5 and TRBJ2-5, with D possibly TRBD2 on 5 matching bases. Between the trimmed V and J ends, which lost 8 bases and 0 bases, there was a span of 10 bases. Germline CDR1 reads MNHEY; CDR2 reads SVGAGI. The CDR3 has 13 residues. The CDR3 is CASRLANQETQYF. CDR3 sequence (DNA): TGTGCCAGCCGCCTAGCTAACCAAGAGACCCAGTACTTC.

The chain joins TRBV20-1 to TRBJ1-4, with no clear D. The germline V gene has CDR1 DFQATT and CDR2 SNEGSKA (reference sequence). The CDR3 runs to 12 residues. The V gene lost 3 bases and the J gene lost 13 bases, with 15 bases spanning the gap. CDR3 region: CSAREWKQRLFF. As DNA, the CDR3 is TGCAGTGCTAGGGAATGGAAACAAAGACTGTTTTTT.

The rearrangement links TRBV6-6 to TRBJ2-3, with unresolved D. The germline V gene encodes CDR1 MNHNY and CDR2 SVGAGI (reference sequence). Trimming stripped 3 bases from V and 4 bases from J, with 8 bases between. The CDR3 is made up of 13 amino acids. The CDR3 DNA follows: TGTGCCAGCAGTTATCGTCCGTCAGATACGCAGTATTTT. It specifies CASSYRPSDTQYF.

The chain employs TRBV6-5 and TRBJ1-2; 7 bases agree with TRBD1. This CDR3 spans 13 amino acids. Germline V CDR1 and CDR2: MNHEY, SVGAGI. Trimming at V came to 6 bases and at J to 4 bases, leaving 5 bases not matched to a gene. As DNA, the CDR3 is TGTGCCAGCAGATCGACAGGGAGCTATGGCTACACCTTC. Translated, it gives CASRSTGSYGYTF.

This chain joins TRBV2 and TRBJ1-2, with TRBD1 matching 8 bases. The CDR3 sequence is 13 residues long. After removal of 0 bases from V and 6 bases from J, the junction contained 0 bases not matched to a gene. From germline, CDR1 is SNHLY and CDR2 FYNNEI. CDR3 amino acids: CASSEATGDGYTF. For the CDR3, the DNA is TGTGCCAGCAGTGAAGCGACAGGGGATGGCTACACCTTC.

This chain connects TRBV13 to TRBJ1-1; 10 nucleotides align to TRBD1. Germline V CDR1 and CDR2: PRHDT, FYEKMQ (reference sequence). Trimming took 3 bases from V and 5 from J; bases not matched to a gene: 9. This CDR3 is built from 16 residues. The CDR3 reads CASSFRDRGVWTEAFF. DNA of the CDR3: TGTGCCAGCAGCTTCCGGGACAGGGGTGTTTGGACTGAAGCTTTCTTT.

The chain employs TRBV12-3 or TRBV12-4 and TRBJ2-5; D call uncertain. V was clipped by 1 base and J by 4 bases, with 13 bases between them. This CDR3 has 15 residues. The DNA for the CDR3 is TGTGCCAGCAGTTTAGAGCCGAGTCGGCGAGAGACCCAGTACTTC. This encodes CASSLEPSRRETQYF.

This sequence joins TRBV3-1 and TRBJ1-1; D gene unclear. The CDR3 has 15 amino acids. The V and J ends lost 4 bases and 0 bases respectively, with 12 bases between them. CDR1 and CDR2 from the germline V gene are LGHDT and YNNKEL (reference sequence). This CDR3 reads CASSRTEVVNTEAFF. The CDR3 bases are TGTGCCAGCAGCCGTACAGAGGTAGTGAACACTGAAGCTTTCTTT.

This clonotype was observed a handful of times. The chain couples TRBV7-8 to TRBJ1-5; no firm D call. Germline V gene data show CDR1 as SGHVS and CDR2 as FQNEAQ. V lost 4 bases, J lost 5 bases, and 12 bases lay in between. The CDR3 has 14 residues. The DNA of the CDR3 is TGTGCCAGCAGCTCCCGTGAATTCGATCAGCCCCAGCATTTT. Translated, it gives CASSSREFDQPQHF. Full variable domain (rest looked up from reference TRBV7-8 and TRBJ1-5): GAGVSQSPRYKVAKRGQDVALRCDPISGHVSLFWYQQALGQGPEFLTYFQNEAQLDKSGLPSDRFFAERPEGSVSTLKIQRTQQEDSAVYLCASSSREFDQPQHFGDGTRLSIL.

This clonotype was recorded a few times. This chain joins TRBV7-9 and TRBJ2-3, with D unclear. Germline lookup yields CDR1 SEHNR and CDR2 FQNEAQ (reference sequence). This CDR3 comprises 12 residues. V lost 1 base and J lost 9, with 8 bases in between. The CDR3, as DNA: TGTGCCAGCAGCTTAGGGCCCTGGACGCAGTATTTT. It translates to CASSLGPWTQYF. Complete variable domain (other parts from reference TRBV7-9 and TRBJ2-3): DTGVSQNPRHKITKRGQNVTFRCDPISEHNRLYWYRQTLGQGPEFLTYFQNEAQLEKSRLLSDRFSAERPKGSFSTLEIQRTEQGDSAMYLCASSLGPWTQYFGPGTRLTVL.

The chain employs TRBV7-2 and TRBJ2-2; D gene unclear. The germline V gene has CDR1 SGHTA and CDR2 FQGNSA. The CDR3 spans 14 residues. Between the trimmed V and J ends, which lost 1 base and 6 bases, there was a span of 9 bases. The CDR3 coding sequence is TGTGCCAGCAGCTTAGATTTTTGGGCCGGGGAGCTGTTTTTT. Its translation: CASSLDFWAGELFF.

Comment on this clonotype: Germline is not matched at one junction end, which may reflect a read error. This chain uses TRBV7-2 with TRBJ2-5, with D perhaps TRBD2 (6 bases). Germline values: CDR1 SGHTA, CDR2 FQGNSA. CDR3 length: 12 amino acids. CDR3 loop: CASSSVGRTQYF. For the CDR3, the DNA is TGTGCCAGTAGCTCGGTCGGGAGGACCCAGTACTTC.

This clonotype was seen more than once but under ten times. The chain has TRBV11-2 and TRBJ2-5; a possible D gene is TRBD2 (5 bases). The DNA end lines up better with TRBJ2-1; the J call may be wrong. CDR3 length equals 14 residues. Germline CDR1 and CDR2: SGHAT and FQNNGV. The CDR3 nucleotides are TGTGCCAGCAGCTCAACGGGTGGGAGAAATGAGCAGTTCTTC. Encoded protein: CASSSTGGRNEQFF.

This chain connects TRBV20-1 to TRBJ2-1, with no clear D. CDR1 and CDR2 (germline): DFQATT, SNEGSKA (reference sequence). The V end was cut by 3 bases, the J end by 1 base, with 13 bases between. CDR3 length: 15 residues. The CDR3 loop reads CSARIRQESYNEQFF. The CDR3 DNA follows: TGCAGTGCTAGGATACGGCAGGAGTCCTACAATGAGCAGTTCTTC.

The chain is built from TRBV29-1 and TRBJ2-2; perhaps D is TRBD1 or TRBD2 (6 bases each). There are 15 residues in the CDR3. The germline gives CDR1 SQVTM, CDR2 ANQGSEA. Trimming cost V 4 bases and J 3 bases, with 15 bases left between them. The DNA of the CDR3 is TGCAGCGTTGTAGGACGGGGGCATGACACCGGGGAGCTGTTTTTT. Its protein product is CSVVGRGHDTGELFF.